These 28 T cell receptor beta chains were sequenced from one sample in a study of blood T cells in healthy people across ages. Sample-barcoded 5' priming and a J-beta primer mix drove a second PCR of roughly 7 to 11 cycles. TCRdb re-called the 5' RACE reads with MiXCR, one entry per CDR3 protein. The data contain 600,000 to 800,000 distinct CDR3 sequences, approximately 21% of them singletons. The specimen was blood. The receptors come from a man aged 65-85 years in good health.

The chain combines TRBV5-5 with TRBJ2-1, with D possibly TRBD2 on 5 matching bases. Deletions cut 4 bases from V and 9 bases from J, with 20 bases between. CDR1 and CDR2 (germline): SGHKS, YYEKEE (reference sequence). This CDR3 region has 15 residues. The CDR3 loop reads CASSLAGGIPSEQFF. CDR3 nucleotides: TGTGCCAGCAGCCTGGCGGGCGGTATCCCTTCTGAGCAGTTCTTC.

The chain has TRBV23-1 and TRBJ2-5; 11 bases are shared with TRBD1. TRBV23-1 is an ORF; its function is uncertain. Trimming took 4 bases from V and 6 from J; bases not matched to a gene: 4. This CDR3 is built from 14 residues. The CDR3 is CASSLDRGRKTQYF. CDR3 in DNA: TGCGCCAGCAGTCTGGACAGGGGGCGGAAGACCCAGTACTTC.

The V gene is TRBV3-1, the J gene TRBJ2-1, with 9 bases lining up with TRBD1. The CDR3 contains 13 residues. The V segment lost 5 bases and the J segment 9 bases; nucleotides outside the gene matches: 5. Per germline, CDR1 LGHDT and CDR2 YNNKEL (reference sequence). The CDR3 is CASSGQGLVEQFF. CDR3 sequence (DNA): TGTGCCAGCAGCGGACAGGGGCTCGTTGAGCAGTTCTTC.

Only a few counts were recorded for this clonotype. The J gene is TRBJ1-2, the V gene TRBV14, with D perhaps matching TRBD1 (5 bases). Trimming took 2 bases from V and 7 from J, leaving 17 bases between them. This CDR3 contains 15 residues. Germline V gene data show CDR1 as SGHDN and CDR2 as FVKESK. This chain's CDR3 is CASSQFSGGARGYTF. CDR3 in DNA: TGTGCCAGCAGCCAATTCAGCGGGGGAGCGCGTGGCTACACCTTC.

This clonotype was counted only a few times. The J gene is TRBJ2-3, the V gene TRBV7-9; 8 bases match TRBD1. Germline V gives CDR1 SEHNR, CDR2 FQNEAQ (reference sequence). The ends lost 2 bases at V and 4 bases at J; junction bases unmatched: 8. The CDR3 loop spans 16 amino acids. CDR3 in amino acids: CASSLSGTGSPDTQYF. In nucleotides, the CDR3 is TGTGCCAGCAGCTTATCCGGGACAGGTTCGCCAGATACGCAGTATTTT.

This clonotype turned up a few times. V usage is TRBV4-3 and J usage is TRBJ2-5, with 7 bases identical to TRBD1. Germline V CDR1 and CDR2: LGHNA, YSLEER. The CDR3 spans 14 residues. The trim removed 8 bases at V and 4 bases at J, leaving 10 bases unmatched. This chain's CDR3 is CASGYRGRGETQYF. Written as DNA, the CDR3 is TGCGCCAGCGGATACAGGGGACGGGGAGAGACCCAGTACTTC.

This clonotype was recorded a few times. The V and J genes are TRBV2 and TRBJ2-2, with 8 bases fitting TRBD2. CDR1 SNHLY and CDR2 FYNNEI come from the germline V gene. This CDR3 is built from 16 residues. V dropped 6 bases and J dropped 1; count of bases not matched to a gene: 7. The CDR3 loop reads CASRRATSVNTGELFF. CDR3 bases: TGTGCCAGCAGAAGGGCGACTAGCGTGAACACCGGGGAGCTGTTTTTT.

V gene TRBV7-9 combines with J gene TRBJ2-5; 7 bases match TRBD1. This CDR3 contains 16 residues. Germline CDR1 and CDR2: SEHNR and FQNEAQ (reference sequence). J lost 1 base, V lost 5 bases, and 10 bases had no gene match. CDR3: CASSERPRQGQETQYF. As DNA, the CDR3 is TGTGCCAGCAGCGAACGACCTCGACAGGGCCAAGAGACCCAGTACTTC.

This clonotype was recorded at least ten times. The rearrangement uses TRBV29-1 and TRBJ2-5; TRBD2 aligns across 14 bases. The CDR3 runs to 14 residues. The V gene end was trimmed by 3 bases and the J gene end by 4 bases; junction bases not matched to a gene: 1. The germline gives CDR1 SQVTM, CDR2 ANQGSEA. CDR3 coding DNA: TGCAGCGTTGACGGGACTAGCGGGAGAGAGACCCAGTACTTC. Translated, it gives CSVDGTSGRETQYF.

As to this clonotype: The CDR3 carries no conserved terminal phenylalanine or tryptophan, so it likely arises from a read error. This sequence joins TRBV6-5 and TRBJ2-1; D ambiguous. This CDR3 region has 16 residues. The germline V gene encodes CDR1 MNHEY and CDR2 SVGAGI. The V and J ends lost 0 bases and 0 bases respectively, with 9 bases between them. CDR3 loop: CASSYSEPASYNEQFL. DNA for the CDR3: TGTGCCAGCAGTTACTCCGAGCCCGCCTCCTACAATGAGCAGTTCCTC.

In its sample, this clonotype was seen a few times. The rearrangement links TRBV4-1 to TRBJ2-7; the D is unclear. The CDR3 spans 14 residues. V was cut by 1 base and J by 2 bases, with 9 bases left in between. Germline CDR1 is MGHRA and CDR2 is YSYEKL. The CDR3 region is CASSQGAAAYEQYF. The DNA for the CDR3 is TGCGCCAGCAGCCAAGGAGCCGCGGCCTACGAGCAGTACTTC.

This clonotype was seen ten or more times. The junction does not match germline at one end; this may be a read error. This chain uses TRBV4-1 with TRBJ2-5; D assignment may be TRBD1 or TRBD2 (5 bases each). CDR1 and CDR2 from the germline V gene are MGHRA and YSYEKL. The CDR3 totals 12 residues. The CDR3, as DNA: TGCGCCAGCAGCCATCCCCGGGGCCATCCGAACTTC. It encodes CASSHPRGHPNF.

This clonotype was seen a handful of times. The chain employs TRBV4-2 and TRBJ2-7; the match to TRBD2 covers 11 bases. Germline assignment: CDR1 LGHNA and CDR2 YNFKEQ. Trimming cost V 3 bases and J 2 bases; bases outside gene matches: 3. The CDR3 contains 15 residues. Here the CDR3 DNA reads TGTGCCAGCAGCCAGGGACTAGCGGCCGCCTACGAGCAGTACTTC. This encodes CASSQGLAAAYEQYF.

This clonotype turned up a few times. The V gene is TRBV18, the J gene TRBJ2-7; TRBD2 aligns across 8 bases. This CDR3 region has 16 residues. J gave up 3 bases and V 2 bases, and 9 bases lay outside the gene matches. Germline V CDR1 and CDR2: KGHSH, LQKENI. CDR3: CASSPARGSGNYEQYF. The CDR3 DNA reads as TGTGCCAGCTCACCAGCGCGAGGTAGCGGGAACTACGAGCAGTACTTC.

The chain has TRBV28 and TRBJ2-3; TRBD1 aligns across 7 bases. V lost 2 bases, J lost 2 bases, and 7 bases stayed unmatched. Per germline, CDR1 MDHEN and CDR2 SYDVKM. This CDR3 has 16 amino acids. DNA of the CDR3: TGTGCCAGCAGTTTACTCCTGACAGGGCCCACAGATACGCAGTATTTT. This encodes CASSLLLTGPTDTQYF.

The chain employs TRBV5-1 and TRBJ1-1; 7 positions match TRBD1. The CDR3 has 13 amino acids. Germline CDR1 is SGHRS and CDR2 is YFSETQ. J was trimmed by 10 bases and V by 2 bases; bases with no gene match: 8. The CDR3: CASSFGQASGAFF. CDR3 bases: TGCGCCAGCAGCTTCGGACAGGCGTCCGGAGCTTTCTTT.

This clonotype was seen only a few times. The chain recombines TRBV15 with TRBJ1-5; D call uncertain. This CDR3 is built from 16 residues. The germline gives CDR1 LNHNV, CDR2 YYDKDF (reference sequence). V was pared by 0 bases and J by 3 bases, with 12 bases between. The CDR3 region has the DNA TGTGCCACCAGCAGAGATGTCTGGACCGACAATCAGCCCCAGCATTTT. Translation: CATSRDVWTDNQPQHF.

This clonotype has just a few counts. The chain employs TRBV20-1 and TRBJ2-5; 13 bases are a match to TRBD2. The end of the DNA is better explained by TRBJ2-1, so the J call may be wrong. There are 16 residues in the CDR3. Germline V gene sequence: CDR1 DFQATT, CDR2 SNEGSKA (reference sequence). The CDR3 sequence is CSTRTSGRWVSNEQFF. In nucleotides, the CDR3 is TGCAGTACCCGGACTAGCGGGAGATGGGTCAGTAATGAGCAGTTCTTC.

This clonotype was observed a few times. The chain recombines TRBV11-2 with TRBJ2-1; D may be TRBD2 (6 bases). The CDR3 extends over 19 amino acids. V was cut by 4 bases and J by 2 bases, with 24 bases left in between. Germline CDR1 is SGHAT and CDR2 is FQNNGV. The CDR3: CASSWGEVSGKNTYNEQFF. The CDR3 nucleotides read TGTGCCAGCAGCTGGGGGGAGGTTAGCGGAAAAAACACCTACAATGAGCAGTTCTTC.

In this sample, this clonotype turned up many times. One end of the junction is discordant with germline, which a read error may explain. The CDR3 DNA reads as TGTGCCAGCAGCTTAGAGCTCCAAGAGACCCAGTACTTC. Its protein product is CASSLELQETQYF. This chain uses TRBV5-1 with TRBJ2-5; no definite D call. CDR1 is SGHRS and CDR2 is YFSETQ in the germline V gene. The CDR3 consists of 13 residues. The entire variable domain, with the rest obtained from reference TRBV5-1 and TRBJ2-5, is as follows: KAGVTQTPRYLIKTRGQQVTLSCSPISGHRSVSWYQQTPGQGLQFLFEYFSETQRNKGNFPGRFSGRQFSNSRSEMNVSTLELGDSALYLCASSLELQETQYFGPGTRLLVL.

DNA for the CDR3: TGTGCCACGAAACTAGCGGGAGGCCTCGGAAACATTCAGTACTTC. Translated: CATKLAGGLGNIQYF. This rearrangement joins TRBV24-1 to TRBJ2-4, with TRBD2 identical over 12 bases. V shed 10 bases, J shed 6 bases, and the junction held 9 bases outside the gene matches. This CDR3 is 15 amino acids long. Germline V gene sequence: CDR1 KGHDR, CDR2 SFDVKD.

The J gene is TRBJ2-5, the V gene TRBV12-3 or TRBV12-4, with TRBD2 matching over 8 bases. The DNA matches TRBJ2-7 better at its end, which makes the J call doubtful. The CDR3 loop spans 14 amino acids. CDR3 region: CASSFGGGRYEQYF. DNA for the CDR3: TGTGCCAGCAGTTTCGGCGGGGGGCGTTACGAGCAGTACTTC.

This chain uses TRBV20-1 with TRBJ1-1; D ambiguous. The CDR3 consists of 13 residues. V shed 2 bases and J shed 1 base, with 8 bases lying between them. The germline V gene has CDR1 DFQATT and CDR2 SNEGSKA (reference sequence). As DNA, the CDR3 is TGCAGTGCTAGAAATCCTACGAACACTGAAGCTTTCTTT. Its protein is CSARNPTNTEAFF.

The table lists this clonotype with a few counts. The rearrangement links TRBV12-3 or TRBV12-4 to TRBJ2-5; 7 nucleotides match TRBD1. The J call may be faulty, since TRBJ2-1 better matches the DNA end. The CDR3 extends over 12 amino acids. CDR3 amino acids: CASRYRGYEQFF. The CDR3 DNA follows: TGTGCCAGCAGGTACAGGGGCTATGAGCAGTTCTTC.

This clonotype was counted many times. The chain has TRBV10-1 and TRBJ2-3; no clear D. Germline V gene lookup returns CDR1 WNHNN and CDR2 SYGVQD (reference sequence). The CDR3 runs 11 residues. Trimming took 2 bases from V and 9 from J, leaving 6 bases between them. The CDR3 reads CASSEGNTQYF. The CDR3 DNA follows: TGCGCCAGCAGTGAGGGGAACACGCAGTATTTT.

This clonotype was observed a handful of times. This chain uses TRBV9 with TRBJ2-6; 9 bases align to TRBD1. Per the germline V gene, CDR1 is SGDLS and CDR2 is YYNGEE. The CDR3 covers 17 residues. The V and J ends lost 0 bases and 2 bases, in that order; junction bases with no gene match: 3. CDR3 region: CASSVVGTGPGANVLTF. CDR3 sequence (DNA): TGTGCCAGCAGCGTAGTGGGGACAGGGCCTGGGGCCAACGTCCTGACTTTC.

This clonotype was found many times. The V gene is TRBV5-1, the J gene TRBJ2-5, with D maybe TRBD2 (6 bases). The V end was cut by 3 bases, the J end by 2 bases, with 14 bases between. The CDR3 contains 15 residues. Germline values: CDR1 SGHRS, CDR2 YFSETQ. The CDR3 DNA reads as TGCGCCAGCAGCTCGGGGGACCGAGAACAAGAGACCCAGTACTTC. Protein: CASSSGDREQETQYF.

This chain connects TRBV20-1 to TRBJ1-1; no clear D. CDR3 length equals 15 residues. The germline V gene encodes CDR1 DFQATT and CDR2 SNEGSKA (reference sequence). Trimming pared 3 bases from V and 5 bases from J, leaving 19 bases between. Written as DNA, the CDR3 is TGCAGTGCTAGTGCGAGACGAAGGGTAGTGACTGAAGCTTTCTTT. This sequence encodes CSASARRRVVTEAFF.